This TCR beta chain was sequenced during a study of spatial heterogeneity in lung cancer. A distinct unique molecular identifier was carried by each TCR cDNA molecule. TCRdb ran MiXCR on the 5' RACE reads and lists one entry per CDR3 protein. The sample yields under 8,000 distinct CDR3 sequences, around 5% seen once. V lost 2 bases to trimming and J lost 7 bases; unmatched junction nucleotides: 9. Germline values: CDR1 SGHRS, CDR2 YFSETQ. The CDR3 is 17 amino acids. There are many counts of this clonotype. This beta chain lies outside the target of a library built for alpha chains; its clone size means little. Time point noted: sample taken at primary tumor resection. TCRs were sequenced from unsorted whole RNA of tumor, nontumor lung or PBMC. 72 TRACERx patients with early, untreated non-small cell lung cancer donated samples.

The clonotype was recovered from a female donor with early-stage non-small cell lung cancer. The rearrangement joins TRBV5-1 to TRBJ2-2; 12 bases fit TRBD2. Sequences were derived from normal lung tissue next to the tumor, sampled at surgery. CDR3 DNA sequence: TGCGCCAGCAGCTTCGCTACTAGCGGGAGGCCCGGCGGGGAGCTGTTTTTT. This translates into CASSFATSGRPGGELFF.